This TCR beta chain emerged from a study of blood T cell repertoires in COVID-19. Overall study context: Specimens from acute and convalescent COVID-19 originated in the United States, Italy and Spain. The analysed material was cDNA or gDNA that came from T cells, B-cell-depleted T cells, or PBMCs.

In the original analysis: Estimates of nucleated cell counts were drawn from the amplification of reference gene primers. Sequencing was performed with immunoSEQ multiplex PCR; in TCRdb, only in-frame clones are kept and a portion is missing. V, J and clone size are taken as reported in that table, and D and trimming were inferred from the DNA itself. Here the sample spans about 260,000 clones, 84% being singletons. About this clone itself: Other DNA sequences in this specimen translate into the identical CDR3.

This CDR3 is built from 13 residues. Per the germline V gene, CDR1 is SGHRS and CDR2 is YFSETQ. Trimming stripped 4 bases from V and 1 base from J, with 9 bases between. The source of this sequence is a human donor in a cohort sampled during active COVID-19. Sequencing was carried out using peripheral blood. V and J are TRBV5-1 and TRBJ2-7; D is possibly TRBD1 (6 bases). The CDR3 sequence is CASSPGQSYEQYF. Here the CDR3 DNA reads TGCGCCAGCAGCCCAGGACAGTCCTACGAGCAGTACTTC.